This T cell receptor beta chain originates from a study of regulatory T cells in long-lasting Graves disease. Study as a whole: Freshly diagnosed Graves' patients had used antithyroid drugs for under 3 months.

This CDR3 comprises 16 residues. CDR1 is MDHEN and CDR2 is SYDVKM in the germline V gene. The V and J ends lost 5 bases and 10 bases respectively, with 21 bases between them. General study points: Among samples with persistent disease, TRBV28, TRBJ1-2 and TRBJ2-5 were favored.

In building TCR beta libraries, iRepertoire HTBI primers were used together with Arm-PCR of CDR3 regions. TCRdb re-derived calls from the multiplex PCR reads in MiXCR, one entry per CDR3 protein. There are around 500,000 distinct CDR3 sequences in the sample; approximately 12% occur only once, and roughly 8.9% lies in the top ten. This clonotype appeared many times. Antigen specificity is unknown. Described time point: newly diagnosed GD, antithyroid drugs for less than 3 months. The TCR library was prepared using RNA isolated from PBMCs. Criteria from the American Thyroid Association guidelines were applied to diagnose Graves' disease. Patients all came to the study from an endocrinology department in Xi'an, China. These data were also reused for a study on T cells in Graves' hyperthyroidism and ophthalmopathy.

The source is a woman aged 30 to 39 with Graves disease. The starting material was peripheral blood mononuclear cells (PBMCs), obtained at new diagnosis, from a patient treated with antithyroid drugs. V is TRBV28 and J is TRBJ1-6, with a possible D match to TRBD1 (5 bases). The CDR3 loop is CASSMKQVHKYSPLHF. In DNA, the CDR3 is TGTGCCAGCAGTATGAAACAGGTCCACAAGTACTCACCCCTCCACTTT.